The rows below give T cell receptor beta chains drawn from one sample of a study of T-cell memory formation after mild COVID-19. TCRdb re-derived calls from the 5' RACE reads in MiXCR, one entry per CDR3 protein. The sample has approximately 180,000 distinct CDR3 sequences, roughly 17% seen once. The sequencing sample was made of PBMCs or a T cell subset sorted from them (not recorded which). The receptors come from an adult woman who had mild COVID-19 (a few samples of this study predate the infection). Cell type and time point are not known. Each CDR3 is given with its conserved first and last residue. The order of the fields is V gene, J gene, clone size, D gene, CDR3 protein, CDR3 DNA. The D gene is left open where the match is weak. Expanded clones are given a class, and other clones once, few, many or no size at all.

TRBV2	TRBJ2-5	few	NA	CASSLFLQGETQYF	TGTGCCAGCAGCCTCTTCCTCCAGGGAGAGACCCAGTACTTC
TRBV7-9	TRBJ2-1	few	TRBD2	CAGSQGTSGNNEQFF	TGTGCCGGAAGTCAGGGGACTAGCGGCAACAATGAGCAGTTCTTC
TRBV4-1	TRBJ2-3	NA	NA	CASSQDQGPTDTQYF	TGCGCCAGCAGCCAAGATCAGGGGCCCACAGATACGCAGTATTTT
TRBV20-1	TRBJ2-5	few	NA	CSARDYQLETQYF	TGCAGTGCTAGAGATTACCAGTTAGAGACCCAGTACTTC
TRBV11-2	TRBJ2-1	medium-sized	NA	CASSFDSGPGGQFF	TGTGCCAGCAGCTTCGACTCTGGGCCCGGGGGGCAGTTCTTC
TRBV11-2	TRBJ2-3	NA	TRBD1	CASSLDSVRGRQFTDTQYF	TGTGCCAGCAGCTTAGATTCAGTGAGGGGGCGCCAGTTCACGGATACGCAGTATTTT
TRBV5-1	TRBJ1-1	NA	NA	CASSFLQDPRTEAFF	TGCGCCAGCAGCTTCCTACAGGACCCGAGGACTGAAGCTTTCTTT
TRBV13	TRBJ2-4	NA	TRBD1	CASSLRPRGNIQYF	TGTGCCAGCAGCTTACGGCCCAGGGGGAACATTCAGTACTTC
TRBV20-1	TRBJ1-3	NA	NA	CSARVSGSSGNTIYF	TGCAGTGCTAGAGTGTCAGGTAGCTCTGGAAACACCATATATTTT
TRBV7-2	TRBJ2-3	NA	NA	CASSARRERADTQYF	TGTGCCAGCAGCGCTCGTCGTGAGCGTGCAGATACGCAGTATTTT
TRBV6-2/TRBV6-3	TRBJ1-5	NA	TRBD1	CASSPGQGYSNQPQHF	TGTGCCAGCAGCCCGGGACAGGGGTATAGCAATCAGCCCCAGCATTTT
TRBV7-2	TRBJ2-7	many	TRBD2	CASSLLGIELAVSSYEQYF	TGTGCCAGCAGCCTATTAGGAATTGAGCTAGCGGTTAGCTCCTACGAGCAGTACTTC
TRBV7-8	TRBJ2-5	many	TRBD1	CASSRQGAQETQYF	TGTGCCAGCAGCCGACAGGGAGCCCAAGAGACCCAGTACTTC
TRBV30	TRBJ1-2	NA	NA	CAWKIQGGNGYTF	TGTGCCTGGAAGATACAGGGAGGGAATGGCTACACCTTC
TRBV12-3/TRBV12-4	TRBJ2-7	few	TRBD2	CASSPGRGGPYEQYF	TGTGCCAGCAGTCCCGGGCGGGGGGGGCCCTACGAGCAGTACTTC
TRBV7-6	TRBJ2-2	NA	NA	CASSLVPAGADDTGELFF	TGTGCCAGCAGCTTAGTCCCTGCGGGGGCGGACGATACCGGGGAGCTGTTTTTT
TRBV19	TRBJ1-1	NA	TRBD1	CASSSTDRVMNTEAFF	TGTGCCAGTAGTAGTACCGACAGGGTCATGAACACTGAAGCTTTCTTT
TRBV12-3/TRBV12-4	TRBJ2-1	many	TRBD2	CASSVGGGAYNEQFF	TGTGCCAGCAGTGTGGGGGGAGGGGCCTACAATGAGCAGTTCTTC
TRBV7-9	TRBJ2-7	few	TRBD1	CASSTQGAHEQYF	TGTGCCAGCAGTACTCAGGGGGCCCACGAGCAGTACTTC
TRBV24-1	TRBJ1-1	NA	TRBD1	CATSVGQGAGNTEAFF	TGTGCCACCAGTGTCGGACAGGGCGCGGGGAACACTGAAGCTTTCTTT
TRBV12-3/TRBV12-4	TRBJ2-1	few	NA	CASSLGGGAPSSYNEQFF	TGTGCCAGCAGTTTAGGGGGTGGGGCGCCGAGCTCCTACAATGAGCAGTTCTTC
TRBV29-1	TRBJ1-1	few	NA	CSVVTRGAFTEAFF	TGCAGCGTTGTAACCAGGGGCGCATTCACTGAAGCTTTCTTT
TRBV7-9	TRBJ1-1	few	NA	CASSRQEGITEAFF	TGTGCCAGCAGCAGACAGGAGGGCATAACTGAAGCTTTCTTT
TRBV14	TRBJ2-1	NA	NA	CASSHGYGGTYNEQFF	TGTGCCAGCAGCCATGGTTATGGGGGTACCTACAATGAGCAGTTCTTC
TRBV5-1	TRBJ2-7	NA	NA	CASSLRGFYEQYF	TGCGCCAGCAGCTTGAGGGGGTTCTACGAGCAGTACTTC
TRBV27	TRBJ2-5	NA	NA	CASSLIWGAGKTQYF	TGTGCCAGCAGTTTGATCTGGGGGGCGGGGAAGACCCAGTACTTC
TRBV7-8	TRBJ2-1	many	TRBD2	CASSFRAGGYNEQFF	TGTGCCAGCAGCTTTAGAGCGGGAGGGTACAATGAGCAGTTCTTC
TRBV5-1	TRBJ1-5	few	TRBD1	CASSLEPGGSIQPQHF	TGCGCCAGCAGCTTGGAGCCAGGGGGGAGTATACAGCCCCAGCATTTT
TRBV11-1	TRBJ2-2	few	NA	CASSLRPATPGELFF	TGTGCCAGCAGCTTAAGGCCAGCCACTCCCGGGGAGCTGTTTTTT
TRBV19	TRBJ2-5	few	TRBD2	CASRKTSGRETQYF	TGTGCCAGTAGGAAGACTAGCGGGAGAGAGACCCAGTACTTC
TRBV20-1	TRBJ1-5	NA	NA	CSANTPRTSNQPQHF	TGCAGTGCTAACACCCCCAGAACTAGCAATCAGCCCCAGCATTTT
TRBV4-2	TRBJ2-2	NA	TRBD2	CASSQGSASGTGELFF	TGTGCCAGCAGCCAAGGTTCTGCTAGCGGGACCGGGGAGCTGTTTTTT
TRBV7-6	TRBJ2-1	many	TRBD2	CASSPGTSGGNNEQFF	TGTGCCAGCAGCCCAGGGACTAGCGGGGGTAATAATGAGCAGTTCTTC
TRBV12-3/TRBV12-4	TRBJ1-2	NA	NA	CASSGTHYGYTF	TGTGCCAGCAGCGGGACCCACTATGGCTACACCTTC
TRBV4-1	TRBJ2-7	few	NA	CASSQEGGGTGAYEQYF	TGCGCCAGCAGCCAAGAGGGGGGAGGGACAGGTGCCTACGAGCAGTACTTC
TRBV6-2/TRBV6-3	TRBJ2-5	NA	NA	CASSPIRLAQGQETQYF	TGTGCCAGCAGTCCTATTAGACTCGCACAGGGCCAAGAGACCCAGTACTTC
TRBV2	TRBJ2-5	few	NA	CASRGGGSQETQYF	TGTGCCAGCAGGGGCGGGGGCTCTCAAGAGACCCAGTACTTC
TRBV5-1	TRBJ2-7	NA	TRBD2	CASSLAMRGDSSYEQYF	TGCGCCAGCAGCTTGGCCATGCGGGGGGATAGCTCCTACGAGCAGTACTTC
TRBV3-1	TRBJ2-1	NA	NA	CASSPEGGYNEQFF	TGTGCCAGCAGCCCCGAGGGGGGCTACAATGAGCAGTTCTTC